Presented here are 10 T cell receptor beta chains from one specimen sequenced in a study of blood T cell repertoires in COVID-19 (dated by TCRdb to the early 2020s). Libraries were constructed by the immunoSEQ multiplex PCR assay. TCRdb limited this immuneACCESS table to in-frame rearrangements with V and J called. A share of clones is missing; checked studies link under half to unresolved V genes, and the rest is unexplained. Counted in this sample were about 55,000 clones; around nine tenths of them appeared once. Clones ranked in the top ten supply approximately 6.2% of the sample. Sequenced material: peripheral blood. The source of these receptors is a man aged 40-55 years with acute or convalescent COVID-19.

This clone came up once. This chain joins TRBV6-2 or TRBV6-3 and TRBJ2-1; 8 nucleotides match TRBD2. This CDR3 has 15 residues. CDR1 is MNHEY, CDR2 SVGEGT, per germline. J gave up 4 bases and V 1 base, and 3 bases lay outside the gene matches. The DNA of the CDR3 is TGTGCCAGCAGTTACTTGCGGGGGGTATACAATGAGCAGTTCTTC. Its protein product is CASSYLRGVYNEQFF.

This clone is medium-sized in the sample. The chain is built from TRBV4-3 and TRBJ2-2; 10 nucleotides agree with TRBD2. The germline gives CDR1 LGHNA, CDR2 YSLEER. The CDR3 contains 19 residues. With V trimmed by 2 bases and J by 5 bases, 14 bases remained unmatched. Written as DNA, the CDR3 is TGCGCCAGCAGCCAATCGCTCCCATCTAGCGGGAGTCAAACCGGGGAGCTGTTTTTT. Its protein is CASSQSLPSSGSQTGELFF.

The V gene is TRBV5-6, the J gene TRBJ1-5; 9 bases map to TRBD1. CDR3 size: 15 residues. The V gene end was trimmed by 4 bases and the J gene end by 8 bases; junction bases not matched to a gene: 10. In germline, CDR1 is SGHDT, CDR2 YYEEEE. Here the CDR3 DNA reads TGTGCCAGCAGCCATGACAGGGGGATTGGGGAGCCCCAGCATTTT. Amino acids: CASSHDRGIGEPQHF.

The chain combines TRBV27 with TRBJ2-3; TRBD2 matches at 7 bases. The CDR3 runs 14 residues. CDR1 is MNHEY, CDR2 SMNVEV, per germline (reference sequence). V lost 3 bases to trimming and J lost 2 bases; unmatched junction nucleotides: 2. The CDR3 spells CASSFGDYTDTQYF. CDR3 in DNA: TGTGCCAGCAGTTTCGGGGACTACACAGATACGCAGTATTTT.

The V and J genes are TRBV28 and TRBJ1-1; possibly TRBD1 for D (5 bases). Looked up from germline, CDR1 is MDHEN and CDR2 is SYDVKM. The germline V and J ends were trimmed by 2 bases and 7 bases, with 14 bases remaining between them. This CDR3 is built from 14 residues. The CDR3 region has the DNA TGTGCCAGCAGTTTAGCGGCCAGGGCCCGTGAAGCTTTCTTT. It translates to CASSLAARAREAFF.

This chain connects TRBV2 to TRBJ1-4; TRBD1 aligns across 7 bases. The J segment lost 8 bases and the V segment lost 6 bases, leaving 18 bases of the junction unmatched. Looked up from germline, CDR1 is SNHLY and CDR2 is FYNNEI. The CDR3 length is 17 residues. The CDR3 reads CASSVNSLRGRGEKLFF. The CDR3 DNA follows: TGTGCCAGCAGCGTAAATTCCCTGAGGGGGCGAGGAGAAAAACTGTTTTTT.

CDR3 DNA: TGTGCCAGCCAGGGGCCAGATCAGCCCCAGCATTTT. This encodes CASQGPDQPQHF. The chain is built from TRBV2 and TRBJ1-5; maybe TRBD1 (6 bases). Between the trimmed V and J ends, which lost 8 bases and 5 bases, there was a span of 10 bases. The germline gives CDR1 SNHLY, CDR2 FYNNEI. The CDR3 runs to 12 residues.

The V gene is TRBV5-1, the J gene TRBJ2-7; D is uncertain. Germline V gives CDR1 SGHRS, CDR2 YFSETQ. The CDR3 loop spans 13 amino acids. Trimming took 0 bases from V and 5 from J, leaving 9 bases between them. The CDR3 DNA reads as TGCGCCAGCAGCTTGGGGCAGGCCAACGAGCAGTACTTC. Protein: CASSLGQANEQYF.

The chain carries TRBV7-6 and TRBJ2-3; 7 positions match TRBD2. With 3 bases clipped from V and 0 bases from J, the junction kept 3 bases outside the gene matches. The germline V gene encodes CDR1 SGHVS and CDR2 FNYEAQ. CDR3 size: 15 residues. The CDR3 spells CASSLLAVSTDTQYF. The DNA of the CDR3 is TGTGCCAGCAGCTTGCTAGCGGTTAGCACAGATACGCAGTATTTT.

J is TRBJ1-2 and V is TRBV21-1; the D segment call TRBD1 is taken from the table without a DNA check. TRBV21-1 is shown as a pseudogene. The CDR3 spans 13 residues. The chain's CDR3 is CASSKQGQDGYTF. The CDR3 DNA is TGTGCCAGCAGCAAACAGGGGCAGGATGGCTACACCTTC.